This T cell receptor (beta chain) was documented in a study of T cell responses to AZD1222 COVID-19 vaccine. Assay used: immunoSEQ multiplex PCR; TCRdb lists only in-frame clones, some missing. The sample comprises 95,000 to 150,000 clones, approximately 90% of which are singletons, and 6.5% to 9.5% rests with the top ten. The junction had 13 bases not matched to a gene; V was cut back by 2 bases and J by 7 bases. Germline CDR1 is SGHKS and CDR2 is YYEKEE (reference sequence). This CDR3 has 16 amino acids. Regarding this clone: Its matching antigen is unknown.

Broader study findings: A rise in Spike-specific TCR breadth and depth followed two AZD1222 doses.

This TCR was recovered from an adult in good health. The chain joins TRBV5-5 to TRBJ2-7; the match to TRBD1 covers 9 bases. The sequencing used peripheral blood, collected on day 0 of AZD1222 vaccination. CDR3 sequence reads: CASSLNTGQGKKEQYF. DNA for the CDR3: TGTGCCAGCAGCTTAAATACCGGACAGGGGAAAAAAGAGCAGTACTTC.